This T cell receptor (beta chain) is drawn from a study of cytomegalovirus exposure and HLA in healthy donors. Overall study results and limits: Researchers catalogued around 150 TCR beta chains as cytomegalovirus-associated. It was reported in a later analysis that an Asian-associated ancestry cluster showed fewer N-insertions than the approximately 670-donor mean.

Vbeta (60) and Jbeta (13) primers were used in the PCR. Produced via immunoSEQ multiplex PCR; TCRdb's table is partial and in-frame only. The sample lists roughly 110,000 clones; under 85% were seen once. Comment on this clone: Its antigen remains unidentified.

The sequenced sample consisted of PBMCs. The receptor comes from a male donor in good health and CMV-seronegative.

CDR3 nucleotides: TGCAGCGTTTTACAGGTAGCGGGAGGTTCCTCCTACAATGAGCAGTTCTTC. It is translated as CSVLQVAGGSSYNEQFF. This sequence joins TRBV29-1 and TRBJ2-1; 10 nucleotides line up with TRBD2. The ends lost 5 bases at V and 0 bases at J; junction bases unmatched: 10. The CDR3 loop spans 17 amino acids. Germline loops: CDR1 SQVTM, CDR2 ANQGSEA.